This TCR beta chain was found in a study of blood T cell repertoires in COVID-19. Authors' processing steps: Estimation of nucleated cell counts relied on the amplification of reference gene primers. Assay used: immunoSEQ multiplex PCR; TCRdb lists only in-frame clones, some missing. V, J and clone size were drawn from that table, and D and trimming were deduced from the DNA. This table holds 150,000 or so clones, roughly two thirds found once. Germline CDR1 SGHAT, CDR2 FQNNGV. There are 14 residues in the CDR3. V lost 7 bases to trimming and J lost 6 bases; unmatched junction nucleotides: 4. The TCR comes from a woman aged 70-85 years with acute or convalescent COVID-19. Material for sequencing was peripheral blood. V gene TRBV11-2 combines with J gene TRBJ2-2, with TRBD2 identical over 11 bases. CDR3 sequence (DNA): TGTGCCAGCACCGAGGGACTAGCGGCCGGGGAGCTGTTTTTT. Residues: CASTEGLAAGELFF. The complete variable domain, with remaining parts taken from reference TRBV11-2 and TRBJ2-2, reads EAGVAQSPRYKIIEKRQSVAFWCNPISGHATLYWYQQILGQGPKLLIQFQNNGVVDDSQLPKDRFSAERLKGVDSTLKIQPAKLEDSAVYLCASTEGLAAGELFFGEGSRLTVL.